Each of the 2 T cell receptor beta chains below was sequenced from the same sample in a study. The TRBV12-4/TRBJ1-2 clonotypes were amplified using barcode primers with ligated adaptors. TCRdb re-called the multiplex PCR reads through MiXCR, storing one row per CDR3 protein. The sample includes about 430 distinct CDR3 sequences, about 31% of them seen just once. Tregs were sorted as CD4+CD25+CD127-/low cells. Source material: tumor-infiltrating Tregs sorted from the breast tumor. These receptors were taken from a female donor with breast cancer.

This clonotype counts as medium-sized (0.01 to 0.1%). The V and J genes are TRBV12-3 or TRBV12-4 and TRBJ1-2; D not resolved. CDR3 length: 13 residues. V gave up 7 bases and J gave up 7 bases, with 16 bases separating them. In DNA, the CDR3 is TGTGCCAGCAACCTATCTGGGCTGAGTGGCTACACCTTC. It translates to CASNLSGLSGYTF.

In regard to this clonotype: The junction departs from the called germline gene at one end, perhaps through a read error. The chain is built from TRBV12-3 or TRBV12-4 and TRBJ1-2; D unresolved. The CDR3 has 13 amino acids. CDR3 protein: CVSSSGENYGYTF. CDR3 nucleotides: TGTGTCAGCAGTTCTGGTGAGAATTATGGCTACACCTTC.